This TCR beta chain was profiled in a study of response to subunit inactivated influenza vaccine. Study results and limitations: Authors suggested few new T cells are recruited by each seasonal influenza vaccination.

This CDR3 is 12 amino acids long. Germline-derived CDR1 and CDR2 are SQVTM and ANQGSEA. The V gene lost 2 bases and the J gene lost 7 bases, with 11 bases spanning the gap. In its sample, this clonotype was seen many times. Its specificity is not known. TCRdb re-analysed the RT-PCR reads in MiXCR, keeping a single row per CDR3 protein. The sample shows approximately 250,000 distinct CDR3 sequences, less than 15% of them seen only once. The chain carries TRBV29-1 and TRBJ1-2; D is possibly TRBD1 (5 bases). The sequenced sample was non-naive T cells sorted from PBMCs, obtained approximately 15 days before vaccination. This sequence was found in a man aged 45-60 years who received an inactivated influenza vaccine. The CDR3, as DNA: TGCAGCGTTGAAAGGGGATCGACTGGCTACACCTTC. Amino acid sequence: CSVERGSTGYTF.